This T cell receptor (beta chain) was retrieved from a study of graft-versus-host responses after intestinal transplantation. The wider study: Recipients received multivisceral, liver-intestinal, or isolated intestinal transplants.

Processed graft tissue released its intraepithelial and lamina propria lymphocytes. For this clone: Antigen unknown.

Trimming shortened V by 1 base and J by 7 bases, and 7 bases separated the two germline ends. The CDR3 totals 13 residues. Germline V gene data show CDR1 as LNHNV and CDR2 as YYDKDF (reference sequence). Study results and caveats: Declining HvG levels early post-transplant were linked to peak circulating GvH clone levels. Recipient marrow contained GvH clones, some of which appeared first in ileum or blood. Patients who carried graft-donor T cell macrochimerism also had high graft-versus-host to host-versus-graft clonal ratios in their allografts.

Sequencing used immunoSEQ multiplex PCR; TCRdb keeps in-frame clones, though not all of them. The data contain 37,000 or so clones, roughly 87% of them singletons. The V gene is TRBV15, the J gene TRBJ2-2; D is unresolved. The sample was ileum tissue, taken more than 200 days after intestinal transplant. The receptor was derived from a human patient who received an intestinal transplant, so some T cells may come from the graft donor. The CDR3 reads CATSRGNVGELFF. Written as DNA, the CDR3 is TGTGCCACCAGCAGAGGTAACGTCGGGGAGCTGTTTTTT.